A selection of T cell receptor beta chains follows, all from one sample in a study of vaccination and CD4 T cells after COVID-19. MiXCR, applied by TCRdb to the PCR reads, yields one record per CDR3 protein. The sample lists around 13,000 distinct CDR3 sequences, around 76% occurring once. No antigen has been assigned to these receptors. The starting material was CD4+ T cells from blood, cultured in vitro, obtained after SARS-CoV-2 vaccination. Every receptor here comes from a human donor who received a COVID-19 vaccine. Each CDR3 is given with its conserved first and last residue. Fields, in order: J gene, CDR3 length, D gene, V gene, clone size, CDR3 DNA, CDR3 protein. A D gene is named only where the DNA matches it firmly. Not every row has a clone size; where given, it reads once, few, many or a size class.

J gene: TRBJ2-7
CDR3 length: 14
D gene: -
V gene: TRBV5-4
clone size: -
CDR3 DNA: TGTGCCAGCAGCTTAGGCCAGGATACCTACGAGCAGTACTTC
CDR3 protein: CASSLGQDTYEQYF

J gene: TRBJ1-1
CDR3 length: 13
D gene: -
V gene: TRBV7-8
clone size: few
CDR3 DNA: TGTGCCAGCAGCTTATGGGGGGGTACTGAAGCTTTCTTT
CDR3 protein: CASSLWGGTEAFF

J gene: TRBJ1-3
CDR3 length: 16
D gene: -
V gene: TRBV4-1
clone size: -
CDR3 DNA: TGCGCCAGCAGCCCAAGACGGGACATCTCTGGAAACACCATATATTTT
CDR3 protein: CASSPRRDISGNTIYF

J gene: TRBJ2-5
CDR3 length: 14
D gene: -
V gene: TRBV25-1
clone size: -
CDR3 DNA: TGTGCCAGCAGTGCCCCGGGGCTTAGGGAGACCCAGTACTTC
CDR3 protein: CASSAPGLRETQYF

J gene: TRBJ1-2
CDR3 length: 13
D gene: TRBD1
V gene: TRBV19
clone size: -
CDR3 DNA: TGTGCCAGTAGTATGGGCCAAGGGGGCGGCTACACCTTC
CDR3 protein: CASSMGQGGGYTF

J gene: TRBJ2-2
CDR3 length: 15
D gene: -
V gene: TRBV2
clone size: -
CDR3 DNA: TGTGCCAGCAGTGAAGGGCAGGGCAACACCGGGGAGCTGTTTTTT
CDR3 protein: CASSEGQGNTGELFF

J gene: TRBJ2-7
CDR3 length: 15
D gene: TRBD2
V gene: TRBV20-1
clone size: -
CDR3 DNA: TGCAGTGCTAGAGACCCTGGGGGAGCGGGGTACGAGCAGTACTTC
CDR3 protein: CSARDPGGAGYEQYF

J gene: TRBJ1-3
CDR3 length: 13
D gene: -
V gene: TRBV12-3/TRBV12-4
clone size: -
CDR3 DNA: TGTGCCAGCAGTTTCACACAACGAGGTACCATATATTTT
CDR3 protein: CASSFTQRGTIYF

J gene: TRBJ1-5
CDR3 length: 17
D gene: TRBD1
V gene: TRBV19
clone size: -
CDR3 DNA: TGTGCCAGTAGTATTAGAATGGGGGGGACAGGGCTCCAAGGCCAGCATTTT
CDR3 protein: CASSIRMGGTGLQGQHF

J gene: TRBJ1-6
CDR3 length: 18
D gene: TRBD1
V gene: TRBV12-3/TRBV12-4
clone size: few
CDR3 DNA: TGTGCCAGCAGCAGGACAGGGTTTGCTAGCTCCTATAATTCACCCCTCCACTTT
CDR3 protein: CASSRTGFASSYNSPLHF

J gene: TRBJ2-5
CDR3 length: 13
D gene: -
V gene: TRBV24-1
clone size: -
CDR3 DNA: TGTGCCACCAGTGATTTTTCAGGGGAGACCCAGTACTTC
CDR3 protein: CATSDFSGETQYF

J gene: TRBJ2-1
CDR3 length: 15
D gene: -
V gene: TRBV10-1
clone size: -
CDR3 DNA: TGCGCCAGCAGATTCTCCAGGGGTTCCTACAATGAGCAGTTCTTC
CDR3 protein: CASRFSRGSYNEQFF

J gene: TRBJ2-7
CDR3 length: 17
D gene: TRBD1
V gene: TRBV6-5
clone size: -
CDR3 DNA: TGTGCCAGCAGTTCGGGGTTTACAGGGGCTCGGTCCTACGAGCAGTACTTC
CDR3 protein: CASSSGFTGARSYEQYF

J gene: TRBJ1-3
CDR3 length: 16
D gene: -
V gene: TRBV4-1
clone size: -
CDR3 DNA: TGCGCCAGCAGCCAAGTGGGGCGGGGGCGGCGAAACACCATATATTTT
CDR3 protein: CASSQVGRGRRNTIYF

J gene: TRBJ1-1
CDR3 length: 15
D gene: -
V gene: TRBV20-1
clone size: -
CDR3 DNA: TGCAGTGCTAGATCATCCGGGACGGGGAACACTGAAGCTTTCTTT
CDR3 protein: CSARSSGTGNTEAFF

J gene: TRBJ2-5
CDR3 length: 14
D gene: TRBD2
V gene: TRBV19
clone size: -
CDR3 DNA: TGTGCCAGTAGTATAGTTGGGAGGGGAGAGACCCAGTACTTC
CDR3 protein: CASSIVGRGETQYF

J gene: TRBJ2-7
CDR3 length: 14
D gene: -
V gene: TRBV5-1
clone size: few
CDR3 DNA: TGCGCCAGCAGCTTCTCGGTAAGCTCCTACGAGCAGTACTTC
CDR3 protein: CASSFSVSSYEQYF

J gene: TRBJ1-5
CDR3 length: 14
D gene: TRBD1
V gene: TRBV6-1
clone size: few
CDR3 DNA: TGTGCCAGCAGTGGGGACAGAATCAATCAGCCCCAGCATTTT
CDR3 protein: CASSGDRINQPQHF

J gene: TRBJ1-6
CDR3 length: 14
D gene: -
V gene: TRBV19
clone size: -
CDR3 DNA: TGTGCCAGTAGCCCAGACAGAGGAGAGCCACCCCTCCACTTT
CDR3 protein: CASSPDRGEPPLHF

J gene: TRBJ1-3
CDR3 length: 15
D gene: -
V gene: TRBV15
clone size: -
CDR3 DNA: TGTGCCACCAGCAGCCGGACAAGCTCTGGAAACACCATATATTTT
CDR3 protein: CATSSRTSSGNTIYF

J gene: TRBJ1-3
CDR3 length: 14
D gene: -
V gene: TRBV19
clone size: -
CDR3 DNA: TGTGCCAGTAGTCGAGGTTTTGCGGGAAACACCATATATTTT
CDR3 protein: CASSRGFAGNTIYF

J gene: TRBJ2-5
CDR3 length: 16
D gene: TRBD2
V gene: TRBV19
clone size: -
CDR3 DNA: TGTGCCACCCGAGGAAATAGCGGGGGTGTCCAGGAGACCCAGTACTTC
CDR3 protein: CATRGNSGGVQETQYF

J gene: TRBJ1-1
CDR3 length: 15
D gene: -
V gene: TRBV7-9
clone size: once
CDR3 DNA: TGTGCCAGCAGCTTAGCGGCCCAACTAGCCACTGAAGCTTTCTTT
CDR3 protein: CASSLAAQLATEAFF

J gene: TRBJ1-6
CDR3 length: 18
D gene: -
V gene: TRBV12-3/TRBV12-4
clone size: -
CDR3 DNA: TGTGCCAGCAGCAGGACCGGGACGGGGAGCCCCTATAATTCACCCCTCCACTTT
CDR3 protein: CASSRTGTGSPYNSPLHF

J gene: TRBJ1-5
CDR3 length: 18
D gene: TRBD1
V gene: TRBV19
clone size: -
CDR3 DNA: TGTGCCAGGAATCATACAGGGGTGGGACCCTATAGCAATCAGCCCCAGCATTTT
CDR3 protein: CARNHTGVGPYSNQPQHF